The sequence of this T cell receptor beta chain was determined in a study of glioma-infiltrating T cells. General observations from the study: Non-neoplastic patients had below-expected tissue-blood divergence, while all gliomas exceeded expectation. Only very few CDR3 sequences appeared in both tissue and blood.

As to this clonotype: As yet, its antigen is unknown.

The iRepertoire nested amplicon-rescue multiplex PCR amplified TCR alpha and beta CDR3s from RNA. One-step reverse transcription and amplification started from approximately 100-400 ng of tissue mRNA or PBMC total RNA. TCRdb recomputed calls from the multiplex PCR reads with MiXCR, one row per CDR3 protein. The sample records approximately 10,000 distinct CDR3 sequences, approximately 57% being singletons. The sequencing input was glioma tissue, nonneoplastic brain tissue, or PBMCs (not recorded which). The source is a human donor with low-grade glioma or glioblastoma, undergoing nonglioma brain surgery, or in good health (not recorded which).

The CDR3 region has the DNA TGTGTTAGCAGTTGGGGAACGGGAGTAGGAGAGACCCAGTACTTC. Its translation is CVSSWGTGVGETQYF. The chain is built from TRBV6-2 or TRBV6-3 and TRBJ2-5; perhaps TRBD2 as D (6 bases). This CDR3 region has 15 residues. CDR1 and CDR2 (germline): MNHEY, SVGEGT.